A single T cell receptor (beta chain) is shown here with its context. This record comes from a study of blood T cell repertoires in COVID-19. On the study more broadly: Spain, Italy and the United States supplied samples that represented acute and convalescent COVID-19. In each case, the material was cDNA or gDNA derived from T cells, B-cell-depleted T cells, or PBMCs.

Profiled with immunoSEQ multiplex PCR; TCRdb holds only in-frame clones, not every one. Here the sample spans 150,000 to 200,000 clones, around four fifths being singletons. Input material: peripheral blood. This receptor was identified in a woman aged 35 to 49 with COVID-19, enrolled during active disease.

The CDR3 region is CASSLGGATNEKLFF. Here the CDR3 DNA reads TGCGCCAGCAGCTTGGGGGGAGCAACTAATGAAAAACTGTTTTTT. The chain is built from TRBV5-1 and TRBJ1-4; no clear D. The germline gives CDR1 SGHRS, CDR2 YFSETQ. V was shortened by 0 bases and J by 0 bases, with 6 bases between the two germline ends. This CDR3 comprises 15 residues.